This entry lists 6 T cell receptor beta chains sequenced from one sample in a study of blood T cell repertoires in COVID-19. The table came from immunoSEQ multiplex PCR; TCRdb's copy has only in-frame clones and leaves some out. The data contain under 200,000 clones, about 87% of them singletons. Sequencing was done on a sample of peripheral blood. These receptors were obtained from a man aged 60-69 years with acute or convalescent COVID-19.

The chain links TRBV19 to TRBJ2-1; no definite D call. The CDR3 extends over 15 amino acids. V gave up 3 bases and J gave up 6 bases, with 15 bases separating them. Germline-derived CDR1 and CDR2 are LNHDA and SQIVND (reference sequence). CDR3 bases: TGTGCCAGTAGTATCGCCGCGTTCGGGTTCAATGAGCAGTTCTTC. This gives the protein CASSIAAFGFNEQFF.

This chain joins TRBV5-1 and TRBJ1-6; 11 nucleotides agree with TRBD1. The CDR3 is 19 residues long. CDR1 SGHRS and CDR2 YFSETQ come from the germline V gene. Unmatched junction bases numbered 6, after V lost 0 bases and J lost 1 base. CDR3 sequence reads: CASSLAPGTGGSYNSPLHF. In DNA form, the CDR3 reads TGCGCCAGCAGCTTGGCCCCTGGGACAGGGGGTTCCTATAATTCACCCCTCCACTTT.

The chain uses TRBV7-2 and TRBJ2-3, with D hard to call. The V gene's germline CDR1 is SGHTA and CDR2 FQGNSA. Trimming took off 5 bases at V and 7 bases at J, with 10 bases between the two ends. This CDR3 comprises 12 residues. The CDR3 DNA reads TGTGCCAGCAGCCCGTCTGAGTATACGCAGTATTTT. This translates into CASSPSEYTQYF.

This sequence joins TRBV18 and TRBJ2-6, with D perhaps TRBD1 (5 bases). Per the germline V gene, CDR1 is KGHSH and CDR2 is LQKENI. Trimming removed 1 base from V and 4 bases from J, with 11 bases in between. The CDR3 spans 16 residues. The CDR3 here is CASSPQRGVGANVLTF. The CDR3 nucleotides read TGTGCCAGCTCACCACAAAGGGGCGTGGGGGCCAACGTCCTGACTTTC.

V is TRBV5-1 and J is TRBJ1-1; TRBD1 matches at 7 bases. The CDR3 totals 14 residues. Looked up from germline, CDR1 is SGHRS and CDR2 is YFSETQ. Trimming took 1 base from V and 6 from J; bases not matched to a gene: 6. Written as DNA, the CDR3 is TGCGCCAGCAGCTTGATAGGGGGCCGGGCTGAAGCTTTCTTT. This encodes CASSLIGGRAEAFF.

The chain has TRBV12-5 and TRBJ1-4; 7 nucleotides agree with TRBD1. J was trimmed by 5 bases and V by 7 bases; bases with no gene match: 10. The CDR3 has 15 amino acids. Germline loops: CDR1 LGHNT, CDR2 FRNRAP. The CDR3 loop reads CASAVGTAKNEKLFF. Written as DNA, the CDR3 is TGTGCTAGTGCCGTTGGGACAGCGAAAAATGAAAAACTGTTTTTT.